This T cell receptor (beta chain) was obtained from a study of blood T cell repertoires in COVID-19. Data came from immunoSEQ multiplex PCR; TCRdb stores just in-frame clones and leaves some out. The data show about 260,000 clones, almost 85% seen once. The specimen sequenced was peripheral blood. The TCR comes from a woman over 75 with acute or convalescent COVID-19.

The CDR3 spells CASSRIQGKFSYNSPLHF. The CDR3 DNA sequence: TGTGCCAGCTCACGGATACAGGGAAAATTCTCCTATAATTCACCCCTCCACTTT. This chain links TRBV18 with TRBJ1-6; a weak D match, TRBD1 (6 bases). Germline assignment: CDR1 KGHSH and CDR2 LQKENI. V was clipped by 4 bases and J by 0 bases, with 16 bases between them. The length of the CDR3 is 18 residues. Supplemented by reference TRBV18 and TRBJ1-6, the full variable domain reads NAGVMQNPRHLVRRRGQEARLRCSPMKGHSHVYWYRQLPEEGLKFMVYLQKENIIDESGMPKERFSAEFPKEGPSILRIQQVVRGDSAAYFCASSRIQGKFSYNSPLHFGNGTRLTVT.